One and the same sample provided the 10 T cell receptor beta chains below, sequenced in a study of shared T cell receptors in the human thymus. Sequenced by immunoSEQ multiplex PCR; TCRdb stores in-frame clones only, minus some. This sample has 640,000 or so clones, with 70% to 90% found just once. This sample also belongs to another study, concerning human thymus T cells.

Sequenced: thymocytes. These TCRs come from a boy in the first two years of life with a congenital heart defect.

In nucleotides, the CDR3 is TGTGCCAGCGAGACTAGCGGAGCTTACGAGCAGTACTTC. It is translated as CASETSGAYEQYF. The chain couples TRBV28 to TRBJ2-7; 9 bases agree with TRBD2. This CDR3 comprises 13 residues. The germline CDR1 and CDR2 sequences are MDHEN and SYDVKM. V shed 8 bases, J shed 4 bases, and the junction held 6 bases outside the gene matches.

The chain recombines TRBV28 with TRBJ2-7, with 9 bases that match TRBD1. The CDR3 length is 15 residues. The germline gives CDR1 MDHEN, CDR2 SYDVKM. J lost 2 bases, V lost 6 bases, and 8 bases had no gene match. The CDR3 here is CASRDKTGGTYEQYF. The CDR3 coding sequence is TGTGCCAGCAGAGATAAGACAGGGGGAACCTACGAGCAGTACTTC.

The V and J genes are TRBV9 and TRBJ1-5; D is possibly TRBD1 (6 bases). The V end was cut by 0 bases, the J end by 6 bases, with 28 bases between. This CDR3 is built from 20 residues. Germline loops: CDR1 SGDLS, CDR2 YYNGEE. The CDR3 DNA reads as TGTGCCAGCAGCGTAGCCCAACTCTATCCCAGGGGCGAAGTGGGTCAGCCCCAGCATTTT. This sequence encodes CASSVAQLYPRGEVGQPQHF.

This CDR3 is CASTLLAGVTGELFF. The CDR3 DNA sequence: TGTGCCAGCACCCTACTAGCGGGAGTCACCGGGGAGCTGTTTTTT. The chain joins TRBV6-5 to TRBJ2-2; 11 bases map to TRBD2. V dropped 7 bases and J dropped 4; count of bases not matched to a gene: 5. Germline assignment: CDR1 MNHEY and CDR2 SVGAGI. This CDR3 has 15 amino acids.

V usage is TRBV30 and J usage is TRBJ1-5, with 8 bases aligning to TRBD1. CDR1 is GTSNPN, CDR2 SVGIG, per germline (reference sequence). The junction had 7 bases not matched to a gene; V was cut back by 0 bases and J by 0 bases. This CDR3 is built from 17 residues. This CDR3 reads CAWSVKQGAFSNQPQHF. The CDR3, as DNA: TGTGCCTGGAGTGTCAAGCAGGGGGCGTTTAGCAATCAGCCCCAGCATTTT.

The rearrangement uses TRBV10-3 and TRBJ2-7; D perhaps matches TRBD2 (5 bases). The CDR3 spans 15 residues. The V gene lost 4 bases and the J gene lost 4 bases, with 17 bases spanning the gap. CDR1 and CDR2 from the germline V gene are ENHRY and SYGVKD. The CDR3 nucleotides are TGTGCCATCAGTGTATCGAGGACGGGAAAGTACGAGCAGTACTTC. Amino acid sequence: CAISVSRTGKYEQYF.

The chain carries TRBV5-1 and TRBJ1-1; 8 bases match TRBD1. Germline CDR1 reads SGHRS; CDR2 reads YFSETQ. V shed 4 bases, J shed 0 bases, and the junction held 8 bases outside the gene matches. The CDR3 sequence is 16 residues long. The CDR3 loop is CASSPRTGPMNTEAFF. The CDR3 nucleotides read TGCGCCAGCAGCCCAAGGACAGGGCCGATGAACACTGAAGCTTTCTTT.

The chain combines TRBV10-1 with TRBJ2-2; a weak D match, TRBD2 (5 bases). V was cut by 0 bases and J by 4 bases, with 9 bases left in between. The germline V gene encodes CDR1 WNHNN and CDR2 SYGVQD (reference sequence). The CDR3 covers 15 residues. The DNA of the CDR3 is TGCGCCAGCAGTGAGTCAGCTAGCTGCACCGGGGAGCTGTTTTTT. It translates to CASSESASCTGELFF.

This chain links TRBV28 with TRBJ1-6, with D tentatively TRBD1 (5 bases). CDR3 length equals 15 residues. The germline V and J ends were trimmed by 3 bases and 7 bases, with 13 bases remaining between them. Germline loops: CDR1 MDHEN, CDR2 SYDVKM. CDR3: CASSFAGLPNSPLHF. Written as DNA, the CDR3 is TGTGCCAGCAGTTTCGCAGGGCTACCCAATTCACCCCTCCACTTT.

The genes are TRBV4-1 and TRBJ2-7; 9 nucleotides agree with TRBD1. This CDR3 has 15 amino acids. V gave up 1 base and J gave up 5 bases; unmatched junction bases: 6. Looked up from germline, CDR1 is MGHRA and CDR2 is YSYEKL. The DNA for the CDR3 is TGCGCCAGCAGCCAAGCCAGTCGGACAGGGGACGAGCAGTACTTC. Translation: CASSQASRTGDEQYF.